This entry features one T cell receptor (beta chain) sequence. The sample belongs to a study of blood T cell repertoires in COVID-19. Across the whole study: Samples representing acute and convalescent COVID-19 were sourced from the United States, Italy and Spain.

The repertoire was sequenced with immunoSEQ multiplex PCR; TCRdb's copy has only in-frame clones and lacks some. This table has about 170,000 clones, 80% to 90% appearing once. V lost 7 bases and J lost 0, with 13 bases in between. Germline V gene lookup returns CDR1 ENHRY and CDR2 SYGVKD. This CDR3 region has 16 residues. The material sequenced was peripheral blood. The TCR originated in an elderly woman with acute or convalescent COVID-19. This chain uses TRBV10-3 with TRBJ2-6, with D perhaps matching TRBD2 (5 bases). CDR3 sequence: CAITSGERSGANVLTF. CDR3 DNA sequence: TGTGCCATCACCTCTGGGGAGCGCTCTGGGGCCAACGTCCTGACTTTC.